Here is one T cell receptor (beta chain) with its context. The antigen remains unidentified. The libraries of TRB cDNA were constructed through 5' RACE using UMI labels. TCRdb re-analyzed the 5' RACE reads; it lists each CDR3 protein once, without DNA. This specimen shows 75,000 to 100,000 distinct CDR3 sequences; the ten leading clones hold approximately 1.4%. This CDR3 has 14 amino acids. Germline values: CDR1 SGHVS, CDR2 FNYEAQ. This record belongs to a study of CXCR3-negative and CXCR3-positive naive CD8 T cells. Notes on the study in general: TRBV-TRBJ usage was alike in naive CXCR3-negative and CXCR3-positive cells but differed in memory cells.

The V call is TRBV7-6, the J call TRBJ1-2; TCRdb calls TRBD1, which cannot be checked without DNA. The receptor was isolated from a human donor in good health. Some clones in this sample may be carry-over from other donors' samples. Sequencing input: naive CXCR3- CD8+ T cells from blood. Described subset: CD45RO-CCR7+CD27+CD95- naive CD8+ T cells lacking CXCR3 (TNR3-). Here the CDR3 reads CASSFGTGTDGYTF.